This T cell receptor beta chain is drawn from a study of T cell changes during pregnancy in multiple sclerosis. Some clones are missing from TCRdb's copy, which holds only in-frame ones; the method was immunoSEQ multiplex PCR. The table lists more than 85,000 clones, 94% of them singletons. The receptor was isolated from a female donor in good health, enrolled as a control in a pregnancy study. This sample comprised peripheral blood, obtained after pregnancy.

Here the CDR3 DNA reads TGCGCCAGCCACTTACAACCCGGGACACCCAGGGTCAATGAGCAGTTCTTC. Translation gives CASHLQPGTPRVNEQFF. The chain recombines TRBV5-1 with TRBJ2-1, with a weak D call TRBD1 (6 bases). With 7 bases removed from V and 6 bases from J, the gap between germline ends came to 26 bases. CDR3 length: 17 residues. Germline V gene sequence: CDR1 SGHRS, CDR2 YFSETQ.